This T cell receptor (beta chain) derives from a study of CD8+CD57+ T cells in acquired aplastic anemia. Whole-study findings and limits: Overlap between patients and controls comprised 25 to 30 CD8+ CDR3 sequences.

Sequencing involved patients with CD8+CD57+ cell expansion previously shown by flow cytometry. In all patients, the disease was severe acquired aplastic anemia. Both TCR beta VDJ combination and CDR3 sequence profiling were carried out. Genomic DNA was the template for this profiling. TCRdb ran MiXCR on the reads and lists one entry per CDR3 protein. The table has 400,000 to 600,000 distinct CDR3 sequences, under 40% seen once. CDR3 length equals 15 residues. V was pared by 5 bases and J by 4 bases, with 16 bases between. In germline, CDR1 is SGHAT, CDR2 FQNNGV. There are many counts of this clonotype. Its antigen is not identified.

The chain uses TRBV11-2 and TRBJ2-3; no clear D gene. The receptor was derived from a human donor with aplastic anemia. The specimen sequenced was sorted CD4+, CD8+, or CD8+CD57+ T cells (not recorded which) from PBMCs. Here the CDR3 reads CASSPVGPGADTQYF. CDR3 sequence (DNA): TGTGCCAGCAGCCCTGTTGGACCCGGCGCAGATACGCAGTATTTT.